This is a list of T cell receptor beta chains from one sample in a study of identical twins. MiXCR, applied by TCRdb to the 5' RACE reads, yields one record per CDR3 protein. The data show approximately 630,000 distinct CDR3 sequences, just over 7% seen once. The same sample was also used in a study of yellow fever vaccine responses in identical twins.

The specimen was PBMCs. All receptors derive from a young woman in good health. Each CDR3 is given with its conserved first and last residue. The D gene is left open where the match is weak. Clone size is stated in some rows and not others, as once, few, many or a class when expanded.

- TRBJ2-5 few TRBV10-3 TGTGCCATCAGTGAGTCAGGCGGCGGGGCAGAGACCCAGTACTTC CAISESGGGAETQYF
- TRBJ1-5 many TRBV7-8 TGTGCCAGCAGCTTAGGCCTGACACGGGCTAATCAGCCCCAGCATTTT CASSLGLTRANQPQHF
- TRBJ2-1 few TRBV12-3/TRBV12-4 TGTGCCAGCAGTGCCTTTAATGAGCAGTTCTTC CASSAFNEQFF
- TRBJ2-6 - TRBV24-1 TGTGCCACCAGTGCCGTGGGGGCAGGTTTTGGGGCCAACGTCCTGACTTTC CATSAVGAGFGANVLTF
- TRBJ2-2 many TRBV4-1 TGCGCCAGCAGCCAACAGGGCATCGGGGAGCTGTTTTTT CASSQQGIGELFF
- TRBJ2-1 many TRBV12-3/TRBV12-4 TGTGCCAGCACCCAGGACCCGAGCTCCTACAATGAGCAGTTCTTC CASTQDPSSYNEQFF
TRBD2 TRBJ2-1 many TRBV10-3 TGTGCCATCAGTGACAGGGCGGGAGCCTACAATGAGCAGTTCTTC CAISDRAGAYNEQFF
- TRBJ1-3 few TRBV5-5 TGTGCCAGCAGCCTGCGGGTAGGCAACACTGGAAACACCATATATTTT CASSLRVGNTGNTIYF
- TRBJ1-6 - TRBV3-1 TGTGCCAGCAGCCCCGGCGGGGGGTTGAATTCACCCCTCCACTTT CASSPGGGLNSPLHF
- TRBJ2-3 many TRBV3-1 TGTGCCAGCAGTCCCATAAGGGGGAGTGATACGCAGTATTTT CASSPIRGSDTQYF
- TRBJ2-6 - TRBV10-3 TGTGCCATCAGGCGCGTAAGCTCTGGGGCCAACGTCCTGACTTTC CAIRRVSSGANVLTF
- TRBJ2-7 few TRBV20-1 TGCAGTGCTAGAGATTGGCAGGGCTCCTACGAGCAGTACTTC CSARDWQGSYEQYF
- TRBJ1-5 few TRBV2 TGTGCCAGCAGTGAGGGCCATTCCATCAGTGACCAGCATTTT CASSEGHSISDQHF
- TRBJ2-1 few TRBV12-3/TRBV12-4 TGTGCCAGCAGCCCTGAGCCCGACGGGTACAATGAGCAGTTCTTC CASSPEPDGYNEQFF
- TRBJ2-1 few TRBV4-2 TGTGCCAGCAGCCAAGGGCTCCTATACAATGAGCAGTTCTTC CASSQGLLYNEQFF
- TRBJ2-3 few TRBV24-1 TGTGCCACCTCAGGGCAGACGACAGATACGCAGTATTTT CATSGQTTDTQYF
TRBD2 TRBJ2-1 many TRBV5-1 TGCGCCAGCAGCCCTACTAGCGGGGTGGTCAATGAGCAGTTCTTC CASSPTSGVVNEQFF
TRBD1 TRBJ1-5 few TRBV5-6 TGTGCCAGCGGCTTATACGACAGGGATAATCAGCCCCAGCATTTT CASGLYDRDNQPQHF
- TRBJ2-7 - TRBV19 TGTGCCAGTAGTTCTCCTGGACCTATTCCCGAGCAGTACTTC CASSSPGPIPEQYF
- TRBJ2-3 many TRBV5-1 TGCGCCAGCAGCTTGCATCCCACCCAGACTGTACTGTCGGCAGATACGCAGTATTTT CASSLHPTQTVLSADTQYF
- TRBJ2-5 many TRBV11-2 TGTGCCAGCAGTCCGAACAGCGTACTGGGGCGGACCCAGTACTTC CASSPNSVLGRTQYF
TRBD2 TRBJ2-1 many TRBV5-1 TGCGCTAGCAGCGGGACCGCCTCCTACAATGAGCAGTTCTTC CASSGTASYNEQFF
TRBD1 TRBJ1-4 - TRBV28 TGTGCCAGCAGCTCCGGGACAGGGGGCGCGGGTGAAAAACTGTTTTTT CASSSGTGGAGEKLFF
- TRBJ2-3 few TRBV27 TGTGCCAGCAGTTTTCGAATACAGCGGATCACAGATACGCAGTATTTT CASSFRIQRITDTQYF
- TRBJ2-2 many TRBV15 TGTGCCACCAGCAGAGATCGGAATCAACCGGAGAACACCGGGGAGCTGTTTTTT CATSRDRNQPENTGELFF
TRBD2 TRBJ2-7 - TRBV6-5 TGTGCCAGCAGTTACGTACTAGCGGGAGTCTACGAGCAGTACTTC CASSYVLAGVYEQYF
TRBD2 TRBJ2-1 - TRBV4-1 TGCGCCAGCAGCCAAGGCAGTCTAGCGGGAGGACCATCCTACAATGAGCAGTTCTTC CASSQGSLAGGPSYNEQFF
- TRBJ2-3 many TRBV14 TGTGCCAGCAGCCAAGGCAGCCCGGTCACAGATACGCAGTATTTT CASSQGSPVTDTQYF
- TRBJ2-3 - TRBV29-1 TGCAGCGCCCCTAAAACAGATACGCAGTATTTT CSAPKTDTQYF
TRBD1 TRBJ1-2 many TRBV20-1 TGCAGTGCTAGCCATCCCGGGACAGAGAGCCATGGCTACACCTTC CSASHPGTESHGYTF
TRBD2 TRBJ2-5 few TRBV24-1 TGTGCCACCAGCACTAGCGGGGAGGAGGAGACCCAGTACTTC CATSTSGEEETQYF
- TRBJ2-1 - TRBV29-1 TGCCAAGGGCAGAGCTCCTACAATGAGCAGTTCTTC CQGQSSYNEQFF
TRBD2 TRBJ2-1 many TRBV28 TGTGCCTCCAACCTGGGACTAGCGGGCTACAATGAGCAGTTCTTC CASNLGLAGYNEQFF
- TRBJ2-5 few TRBV29-1 TGCAGCGTTGTCATCCAAGAGACCCAGTACTTC CSVVIQETQYF
- TRBJ1-1 many TRBV12-3/TRBV12-4 TGTGCCAGCAGTTTATTCCCTGAAGCTTTCTTT CASSLFPEAFF
- TRBJ1-5 many TRBV2 TGTGCCAGCAGTCCTAGGGGGGAGAGCAATCAGCCCCAGCATTTT CASSPRGESNQPQHF
- TRBJ2-1 many TRBV5-1 TGCGCCAGCAGCTTGGGGATTGGGGTATACAATGAGCAGTTCTTC CASSLGIGVYNEQFF
- TRBJ1-6 - TRBV12-3/TRBV12-4 TGTGCCAGCAGTTTGTCGGGGTTAGAAGGTTCACCCCTCCACTTT CASSLSGLEGSPLHF
TRBD2 TRBJ2-1 - TRBV20-1 TGCAGTGCTAGCGGGGGGGCCTGGAATGAGCAGTTCTTC CSASGGAWNEQFF
TRBD2 TRBJ2-1 many TRBV10-3 TGTGCCATCCTCCGAGCGGGGACCTTGAATGAGCAGTTCTTC CAILRAGTLNEQFF
- TRBJ2-1 few TRBV7-9 TGTGCCAGCAGCTTTTCTGGATACGATGAGCAGTTCTTC CASSFSGYDEQFF
- TRBJ2-5 few TRBV6-1 TGTGCCAGCAGTGAAGGCAAGATAGAGACCCAGTACTTC CASSEGKIETQYF
- TRBJ2-1 many TRBV12-3/TRBV12-4 TGTGCCAGCAAGTTCAGGCGCAATGAGCAGTTCTTC CASKFRRNEQFF
- TRBJ2-3 few TRBV27 TGTGCCAGCAGTTTTAGGAGGGTTAGCACAGATACGCAGTATTTT CASSFRRVSTDTQYF
TRBD1 TRBJ2-2 many TRBV4-1 TGCGCCAGCAGCCAAGAGTCGGTACAGGGGGCAAACACCGGGGAGCTGTTTTTT CASSQESVQGANTGELFF
- TRBJ2-6 few TRBV12-3/TRBV12-4 TGTGCCAGCAGTTTTCCCGACTCTGGGGCCAACGTCCTGACTTTC CASSFPDSGANVLTF
- TRBJ2-3 many TRBV27 TGTGCCAGCAGCCCGGCCCGCAGGGATACGCAGTATTTT CASSPARRDTQYF
- TRBJ1-2 few TRBV4-1 TGCGCCAGCAGCCAAGAAAGCTACGGGGGTGGCTACACCTTC CASSQESYGGGYTF
- TRBJ2-2 - TRBV20-1 TGCAGTGCTAGAGATCTCGGAGGGAGTGGGGGCACCGGGGAGCTGTTTTTT CSARDLGGSGGTGELFF
TRBD1 TRBJ2-1 many TRBV15 TGTGCCACCAGCAGAGATAAGGTGCCGGACAGGGCGAAGTTCTTC CATSRDKVPDRAKFF
TRBD1 TRBJ2-7 many TRBV7-9 TGTGCCAGCAGCTCCTCACAGGGGCCTTTAGGCTACGAGCAGTACTTC CASSSSQGPLGYEQYF
- TRBJ2-2 few TRBV10-1 TGCGCCAGCAGCCGGGGGAGAATCAACACCGGGGAGCTGTTTTTT CASSRGRINTGELFF
TRBD2 TRBJ2-1 few TRBV28 TGTGCCAGCACAAAGAGCGGGGAGACCTATGAGCAGTTCTTC CASTKSGETYEQFF
- TRBJ2-3 few TRBV7-6 TGTGCCAGCAGCTTACGGGGGCCGGACGATACGCAGTATTTT CASSLRGPDDTQYF
TRBD2 TRBJ2-2 few TRBV20-1 TGCAGTGCGGGACTAGCGGTCGGGGAGCTGTTTTTT CSAGLAVGELFF
TRBD2 TRBJ2-1 - TRBV7-9 TGTGCCAGCAGCTTAATTAGCGGGGTAGGCAATGAGCAGTTCTTC CASSLISGVGNEQFF
- TRBJ1-1 - TRBV3-1 TGTGCCAGCACCCCTTTCGGATACGCTGAAGCTTTCTTT CASTPFGYAEAFF
- TRBJ2-3 many TRBV12-3/TRBV12-4 TGTGCCAGCACCCTCGGGCCAATGGATACGCAGTATTTT CASTLGPMDTQYF
- TRBJ2-3 many TRBV5-1 TGCGCCAGCAGCCGGACCTCGGGGTCGGATACGCAGTATTTT CASSRTSGSDTQYF